This entry concerns a single T cell receptor beta chain. Its antigen is currently unknown. V was clipped by 5 bases and J by 2 bases, with 12 bases between them. CDR3 length equals 14 residues. CDR1 is SGDLS and CDR2 is YYNGEE in the germline V gene. This sample is part of a study of Tregs in tolerant kidney transplant recipients. Study-wide context: Two populations were sorted: CD4+CD8-CD25+CD127- and CD4+CD8-4-1BB+CD40L-.

Data came from immunoSEQ multiplex PCR; TCRdb stores just in-frame clones and leaves some out. This table holds roughly 10,000 clones, around 91% found once. The chain carries TRBV9 and TRBJ2-3, with TRBD1 as a possible D gene (6 bases). The clonotype comes from a human patient who received a combined kidney and bone marrow transplant. The sample consisted of Tregs from blood cultured with allogeneic cells, taken before the transplant. CDR3 sequence reads: CASSDRSYTDTQYF. For the CDR3, the DNA is TGTGCCAGCAGTGACAGGTCCTACACAGATACGCAGTATTTT.